This entry features one TCR beta chain sequence. This clone's antigen is unknown. Base quality data are lacking; no much larger clone is found one base away. Libraries were prepared through the immunoSEQ multiplex PCR assay. For the multiplex PCR, a mixture combining 60 forward primers for TCR Vbeta segments and 13 reverse primers for TCR Jbeta segments was used. The CDR3 region of rearranged TCR beta genes was amplified from genomic DNA by a multiplex PCR assay. The amplified TCR beta libraries were sequenced on the Illumina HiSeq System as 87-base-pair reads. The original methods were these. A later analysis tallied 75 million to 95 million unique TCR beta chains across the 650 to 750 repertoires, and about 10 million of those chains were shared by two or more donors. To remove PCR and sequencing errors, raw reads were error-corrected and collapsed into unique sequences using a nearest-neighbor algorithm that merged closely related sequences. Alignment of CDR3 sequences to IMGT reference sequences was used to assign V, D and J gene segments. Each retained sequence needed at least a six-nucleotide match to both a V gene segment and a J gene segment. A rearrangement was called productive if the CDR3 had no stop codons and remained in frame with V and J, and every other rearrangement was called non-productive. Following IMGT convention, CDR3 was defined as the stretch from the second conserved V-encoded cysteine up to the conserved J-encoded phenylalanine. The earlier analysis of 500 to 600 of the donors excluded sequences that lacked an unambiguous match to a single V gene segment. An earlier analysis of a few hundred of the donors called V segments functional above 56.7% productive rearrangements and segregating when the between-donor standard deviation exceeded 5%. A statistical classification framework was built for diagnosing cytomegalovirus status from the catalog of TCR beta chain sequences. V and J gene assignment, in a later analysis, came from comparing TCR nucleotide sequences with IMGT/GENE-DB human TR gene sequences. In a later analysis, CDR3 sequences and most-parsimonious VDJ recombination scenarios were assigned using the TCRdist pipeline. In a later analysis, each TCR beta chain was defined by its CDR3 amino acid sequence together with its V-gene family, and reads without a unique V-gene family were excluded. A later analysis removed 600 or so highly shared, low-generation-probability nucleotide sequences to deal with suspected cross-contamination and a sequencing artifact. In a later analysis, a clonal expansion index for each public chain was calculated from normalized within-repertoire ranks of inferred template counts. A later analysis computed generation probabilities with a VDJ recombination model fitted to out-of-frame rearrangements, and checked the results against IGoR. In a later analysis, hypergeometric tests were used to score TCR-TCR, TCR-HLA and TCR-CMV co-occurrence, with a repertoire-size bias correction applied to TCR pairs. False discovery rates were estimated in a later analysis by permuting HLA or CMV assignments 20 times. A later analysis grouped co-occurring TCRs with DBSCAN, adding TCRdist sequence similarity when clustering within HLA-allele-positive subsets. Repertoires with fewer than 30,000 or more than 120,000 public chains, plus five repertoires with anomalous nucleotide sharing, were excluded from co-occurrence clustering. In TCRdb, the immuneACCESS table is reduced to in-frame sequences with V and J assigned. These tables do not hold every clone; where another copy was compared, an unresolved V gene accounts for under half, and the others remain unexplained. V and J calls plus clone size are reproduced from that table; the DNA served to infer D and trimming. The sample records roughly 200,000 clones, approximately 80% of which are singletons. The ten most abundant clones make up about 0.5% of the sample.

These data are taken from a study of cytomegalovirus exposure and HLA in healthy donors (dated by TCRdb to the late 2010s). At the level of the whole study: An earlier analysis of roughly 630 of the donors reported 250 to 300 Gb of sequence data and 117 million unique TCR beta sequences from about 200 million T cells. An early release that covered 640 HLA-typed donors contained approximately 300 gigabases of sequencing data and tens of millions of unique TCR sequences. Among the roughly 430 genotyped donors, about 85% belonged to the genetic ancestry cluster associated with self-reported Caucasian donors. The aim of the study was to test whether cataloging public T cell receptors could identify signatures of past pathogen exposure. The study used immunosequencing to profile the T cell repertoires of several hundred subjects and linked those repertoires to cytomegalovirus serostatus. In addition to the first cohort of about 650 subjects, a separate validation cohort of 130 or so different subjects was used. To predict cytomegalovirus infection status, the study brought together high-throughput TCR immunosequencing, statistical association of individual TCRs with disease status, and machine learning. To study patterns of TCR occurrence, a later analysis re-analyzed previously published TCR beta repertoires from hundreds of donors and added high-resolution HLA genotyping. Rather than using new phenotypic data, the later analysis identified candidate immune exposures from TCR beta sequences and from how often those sequences occurred across donors. An earlier analysis of approximately 640 of the donors applied high-throughput TCR beta sequencing to assess whether each TCR beta V gene segment acted as functional or pseudogenic. Alongside the repertoire data, information on donor age, sex, ethnicity and CMV serostatus was compiled. A later genetic analysis used genome-wide SNP genotypes for about 65% of the roughly 700 donors, treating that subset as a discovery cohort. Every repertoire in the discovery cohort had been generated on one and the same sequencing platform. HLA typing covered class I and class II loci at four-digit resolution. The number of typed donors differed by locus: 629-630 for A, B, C, DRB1 and DQB1; approximately 530 for DQA1; about 600 for DPA1; and about 470 for DPB1. Roughly five DR-DQ haplotypes were handled as single units for association and clustering because linkage in the cohort was strong. Among some 410 genotyped donors of the cohort, an average of around 250,000 unique TCR beta nucleotide sequences was sequenced per donor, of which approximately 18% were non-productive.

Broader findings and caveats from the paper: A few of the identified cytomegalovirus-associated TCR beta chains were confirmed in vitro to be specific for cytomegalovirus antigens. A total of roughly 160 TCR beta chains were listed by the study as associated with cytomegalovirus. Most TCR sequences were seen in very few donors, while some public TCRs were found in many individuals. The sequencing pipeline was judged likely to have produced a cluster of highly shared sequence variants as a technical artifact. Sequencing depth was assumed to be roughly uniform across donors in the presence/absence analyses, though that assumption may not hold. Cytomegalovirus status was reported to be diagnosed by the classifier with high specificity and sensitivity in both the original and validation cohorts. Linkage disequilibrium might explain the correlated functional status among segregating V segments, but an unknown experimental factor could not be ruled out. The only immune exposure information available for the cohort was CMV serostatus. A later analysis found that HLA-associated TCR beta chains were more clonally expanded and had lower generation probabilities than equally common non-associated chains. In this cohort, only TCR beta chains were sequenced, and detectable features were limited by the absence of alpha or paired-chain data. A later analysis reported that several top co-occurrence clusters appeared linked to parvovirus B19, influenza, CMV and Epstein-Barr virus. Because HLA typing was missing for some donors at each locus, association tests included only the typed subset. Most CMV-associated TCR beta chains appeared to be HLA-restricted in a later analysis, and the HLA associations seemed to be driven largely by CMV exposure. According to a later analysis, TCR association rates differed among HLA loci, with DRB1 alleles showing the most associated TCRs and HLA-C alleles showing the fewest. A later genetic analysis associated a missense DCLRE1C variant with V-gene and J-gene trimming of TCR beta chains, and an independent cohort replicated the association. When HLA alleles, especially DR and DQ, strongly co-occurred, attributing TCR associations to individual alleles was difficult. A further reported finding was that TCR beta sequences accurately predicted the HLA-A and HLA-B alleles for most subjects in the first cohort. Because counts were too low, some 17 rarely observed V segments, including chromosome 9 orphons, were excluded from the earlier analysis of fewer than 650 of the donors. It was suggested by the authors that the approach could potentially be generalized to other disease states and immunological phenotypes. Because the 87-base-pair reads could not distinguish some IMGT-functional V segments, including TRBV6-2 and TRBV6-3, those segments were excluded. Broadly in line with IMGT annotations, most TCR beta V segments showed up in productive rearrangements about 90% or about 30% of the time in an earlier analysis of several hundred of the donors. A later genetic analysis reported fewer N-insertions in productive TCRs among donors in an Asian-associated ancestry cluster than the approximately 670-donor mean. Specific HLA alleles were associated with some 15,000 TCR beta sequences at a false discovery rate of 0.05 in a later analysis.

In total, approximately 610 healthy bone marrow donors made up the cohort. All cohort members were sampled while nominally healthy, although unrecorded immune exposures were likely present. The donor was CMV seronegative and was included in the group of around 320 seronegative cohort members. A peripheral blood sample was collected from each donor, and TCR beta sequencing was performed on peripheral blood mononuclear cells. The Qiagen DNeasy Blood Extraction Kit was used to extract genomic DNA from the blood cell samples. V lost 4 bases and J lost 0 bases, and the count of bases not matched to a germline gene is 1. There are 15 amino acids in the CDR3, from cysteine to phenylalanine inclusive. The entry retains the CDR3 DNA only, 45 bases that are in frame from base 1. From a lookup of the germline V gene, CDR1 and CDR2 are ENHRY and SYGVKD.

The rearrangement joined TRBV10-3 to TRBJ2-3; 10 junctional bases match TRBD2. The sequenced sample consisted of PBMCs. The sequence derives from a woman in her fifties or sixties in good health and CMV-seronegative. The CDR3 here reads CAISATSGSTDTQYF. In nucleotide form, the sequence is TGTGCCATCAGTGCGACTAGCGGGAGCACAGATACGCAGTATTTT.